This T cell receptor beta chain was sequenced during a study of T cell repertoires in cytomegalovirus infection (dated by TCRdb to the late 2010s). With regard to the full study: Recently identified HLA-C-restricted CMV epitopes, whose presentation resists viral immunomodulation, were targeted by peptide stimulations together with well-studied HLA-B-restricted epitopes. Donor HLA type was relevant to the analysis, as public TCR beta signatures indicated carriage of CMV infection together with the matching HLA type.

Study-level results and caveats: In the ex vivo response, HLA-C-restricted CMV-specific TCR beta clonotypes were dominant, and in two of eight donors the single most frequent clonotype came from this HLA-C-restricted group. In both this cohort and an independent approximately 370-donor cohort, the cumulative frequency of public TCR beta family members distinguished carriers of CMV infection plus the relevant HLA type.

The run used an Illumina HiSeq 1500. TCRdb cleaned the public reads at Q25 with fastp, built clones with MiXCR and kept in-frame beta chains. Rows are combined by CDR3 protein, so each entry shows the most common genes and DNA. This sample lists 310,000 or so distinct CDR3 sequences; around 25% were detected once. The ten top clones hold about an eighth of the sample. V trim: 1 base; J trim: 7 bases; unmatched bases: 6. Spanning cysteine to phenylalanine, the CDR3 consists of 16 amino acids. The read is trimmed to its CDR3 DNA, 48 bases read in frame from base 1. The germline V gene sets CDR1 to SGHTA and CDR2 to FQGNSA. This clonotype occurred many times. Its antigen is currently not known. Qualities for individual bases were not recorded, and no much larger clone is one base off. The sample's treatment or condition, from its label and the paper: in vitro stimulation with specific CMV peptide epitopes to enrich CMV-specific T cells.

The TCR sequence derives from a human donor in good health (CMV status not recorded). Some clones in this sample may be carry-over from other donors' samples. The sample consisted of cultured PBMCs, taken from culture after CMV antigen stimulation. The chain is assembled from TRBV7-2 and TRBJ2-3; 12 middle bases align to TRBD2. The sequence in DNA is TGTGCCAGCAGCTTAGTCCTAGCGGGGGGGACCAATACGCAGTATTTT. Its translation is CASSLVLAGGTNTQYF.